Listed here are 8 T cell receptor beta chains from one sample, sequenced in a study of cytomegalovirus exposure and HLA in healthy donors. The primer mix had 60 Vbeta and 13 Jbeta primers. The data were produced by immunoSEQ multiplex PCR, yet TCRdb's version contains in-frame clones alone and is incomplete. The sample shows about 41,000 clones, 81% of them seen only once. Sequencing was performed on PBMCs. These receptors originate from a man aged 50 to 59 in good health and CMV-seronegative.

This clone was seen only a few times. The chain employs TRBV4-1 and TRBJ2-6; perhaps TRBD2 as D (6 bases). Germline CDR1 and CDR2: MGHRA and YSYEKL. There are 19 residues in the CDR3. V was clipped by 4 bases and J by 2 bases, with 21 bases between them. Here the CDR3 reads CASSRRGPGELTGANVLTF. DNA for the CDR3: TGCGCCAGCAGCCGCCGAGGACCGGGAGAGTTGACTGGGGCCAACGTCCTGACTTTC.

This chain links TRBV9 with TRBJ2-7; 8 nucleotides agree with TRBD1. The CDR3 totals 15 residues. The germline gives CDR1 SGDLS, CDR2 YYNGEE. Trimming took 3 bases from V and 1 from J; bases not matched to a gene: 6. The CDR3 DNA sequence: TGTGCCAGCAGCGGTGACAGGGGACGTTCCTACGAGCAGTACTTC. Its translation: CASSGDRGRSYEQYF.

This rearrangement joins TRBV2 to TRBJ2-1, with 8 bases lining up with TRBD1. The CDR3 length is 14 residues. The V gene end was trimmed by 3 bases and the J gene end by 6 bases; junction bases not matched to a gene: 4. Germline V gives CDR1 SNHLY, CDR2 FYNNEI. CDR3 DNA: TGTGCCAGCAGTGATGGGACAGGTCCCAATGAGCAGTTCTTC. Its translation: CASSDGTGPNEQFF.

V usage is TRBV28 and J usage is TRBJ1-1, with D hard to call. Per germline, CDR1 MDHEN and CDR2 SYDVKM. The CDR3 is made up of 12 amino acids. Trimming removed 7 bases at V and 8 bases at J, with 14 bases between. For the CDR3, the DNA is TGTGCCAGCAAAGTAGCGGGAGGGGAAGCTTTCTTT. Translation gives CASKVAGGEAFF.

CDR3 coding DNA: TGTGCCAGCAGCGCGGACAGGGGACCCTCCGTGAACACTGAAGCTTTCTTT. Its protein is CASSADRGPSVNTEAFF. This chain connects TRBV9 to TRBJ1-1; 9 nucleotides align to TRBD1. The germline V gene encodes CDR1 SGDLS and CDR2 YYNGEE. The CDR3 has 17 residues. V gave up 3 bases and J gave up 0 bases; unmatched junction bases: 9.

The V gene is TRBV6-5, the J gene TRBJ1-4; D might be TRBD1 (5 bases). The CDR3 totals 11 residues. The V gene's germline CDR1 is MNHEY and CDR2 SVGAGI. The V end was cut by 2 bases, the J end by 10 bases, with 5 bases between. In nucleotides, the CDR3 is TGTGCCAGCAGTTACAGGGGAAAACTGTTTTTT. Its protein product is CASSYRGKLFF.

The genes are TRBV6-1 and TRBJ2-7; the D gene is possibly TRBD2 (6 bases). The V and J ends lost 8 bases and 5 bases respectively, with 22 bases between them. This CDR3 spans 15 amino acids. The V gene's germline CDR1 is MNHNS and CDR2 SASEGT. In nucleotides, the CDR3 is TGTGCCAGCCTGAGTACGGGAGAAGTGAGGGACGAGCAGTACTTC. Translating it yields CASLSTGEVRDEQYF.

This clone was seen more than once but under ten times. The J gene is TRBJ2-2, the V gene TRBV15; weak D call: TRBD1 (6 bases). CDR1 and CDR2 (germline): LNHNV, YYDKDF (reference sequence). CDR3 length equals 15 residues. CDR3 region: CVTRRQDANTGELFF. The DNA for the CDR3 is TGTGTAACCCGGCGACAGGACGCGAACACCGGGGAGCTGTTTTTT.